This T cell receptor beta chain was identified in a study of T cell responses to AZD1222 COVID-19 vaccine. Study findings and constraints: Donors were mostly white British, more females; clonal diversity possibly underestimated.

Concerning this clone itself: Its target is not known.

CDR3 length: 14 amino acids. Trimming shortened V by 4 bases and J by 7 bases, and 17 bases separated the two germline ends. Per germline, CDR1 SGHNT and CDR2 YYREEE (reference sequence). Here immunoSEQ multiplex PCR was the method, and the copy in TCRdb shows in-frame clones only, minus some. The table records 200,000 to 250,000 clones, 85% to 95% of them present only once. The TCR was taken from an adult in good health. The rearrangement uses TRBV5-4 and TRBJ2-5, with D tentatively TRBD1 (5 bases). Sequences were derived from peripheral blood, sampled on day 0 of MenACWY control vaccination. CDR3 sequence reads: CASSPVVQGGTQYF. The CDR3 DNA sequence: TGTGCCAGCAGCCCCGTTGTCCAGGGCGGGACCCAGTACTTC. Combining the CDR3 with reference TRBV5-4 and TRBJ2-5 gives the whole variable domain ETGVTQSPTHLIKTRGQQVTLRCSSQSGHNTVSWYQQALGQGPQFIFQYYREEENGRGNFPPRFSGLQFPNYSSELNVNALELDDSALYLCASSPVVQGGTQYFGPGTRLLVL.